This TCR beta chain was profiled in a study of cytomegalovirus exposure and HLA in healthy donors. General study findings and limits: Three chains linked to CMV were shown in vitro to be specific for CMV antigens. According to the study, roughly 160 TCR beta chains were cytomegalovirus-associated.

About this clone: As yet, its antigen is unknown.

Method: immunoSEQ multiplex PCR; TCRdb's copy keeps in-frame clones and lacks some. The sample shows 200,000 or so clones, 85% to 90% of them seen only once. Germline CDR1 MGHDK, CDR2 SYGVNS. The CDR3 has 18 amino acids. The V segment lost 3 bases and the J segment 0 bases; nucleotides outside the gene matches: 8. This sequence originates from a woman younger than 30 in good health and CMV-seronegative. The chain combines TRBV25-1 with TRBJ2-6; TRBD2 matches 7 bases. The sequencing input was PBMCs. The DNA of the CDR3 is TGTGCCAGCAGTGATTGGCGGGGGTCGGGCTCTGGGGCCAACGTCCTGACTTTC. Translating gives CASSDWRGSGSGANVLTF.